This TCR beta chain stems from a study of T cell responses to AZD1222 COVID-19 vaccine. Study conclusions and caveats: Two AZD1222 doses significantly raised spike-specific TCR breadth and depth over controls.

Points on this clone: Antigen unknown.

TCRdb keeps only in-frame clones here, not all; method: immunoSEQ multiplex PCR. Seen here are 100,000 to 150,000 clones, roughly 87% observed once, and the top ten hold 4% to 5.5%. Germline values: CDR1 LNHDA, CDR2 SQIVND (reference sequence). The V and J ends lost 7 bases and 8 bases, in that order; junction bases with no gene match: 8. This CDR3 has 14 amino acids. The sequences come from peripheral blood, collected on day 0 of MenACWY control vaccination. The receptor was isolated from an adult in good health. This sequence joins TRBV19 and TRBJ2-1; TRBD1 aligns across 10 bases. CDR3 nucleotides: TGTGCCAGTACCCGGGACAGGGGTGGGGATGAGCAGTTCTTC. Residues: CASTRDRGGDEQFF.